The 14 T cell receptor beta chains below all came from one sample that was sequenced in a study of Ad26.COV2.S vaccination and SARS-CoV-2 variants. Documented treatment: about 20 received Ad26.COV2.S at low or high dose, single or two shots; about 5 received placebo; per-sample allocation not given. Day 63 following the first vaccine or placebo injection was when the samples were taken. TCRdb's copy holds only in-frame clones and misses some; the assay was immunoSEQ multiplex PCR. The sample shows about 440,000 clones, roughly 88% of them seen only once. This sample comprised peripheral blood, obtained in a trial of Ad26.COV2.S vaccine versus placebo. Receptors were obtained from a person between 18 and 65 years old who received the Ad26.COV2.S COVID-19 vaccine or a placebo.

The rearrangement links TRBV6-1 to TRBJ2-2, with 10 bases that match TRBD2. Trimming took 2 bases from V and 4 from J; bases not matched to a gene: 7. Germline loops: CDR1 MNHNS, CDR2 SASEGT. CDR3 length: 17 amino acids. In nucleotides, the CDR3 is TGTGCCAGCAGTGAAACTAGCGGGATCCTTATCACCGGGGAGCTGTTTTTT. Translation: CASSETSGILITGELFF.

V usage is TRBV28 and J usage is TRBJ2-1; D is perhaps TRBD2 (5 bases). Trimming left V 7 bases short and J 2 bases short, with 18 bases between. This CDR3 contains 16 residues. CDR1 and CDR2 (germline): MDHEN, SYDVKM. CDR3 DNA sequence: TGTGCCAGCAAGGGCGGGTGGATGGTAACCTACAATGAGCAGTTCTTC. This sequence encodes CASKGGWMVTYNEQFF.

This clone appeared a single time. V is TRBV9 and J is TRBJ1-1; maybe TRBD1 (5 bases). The CDR3 length is 16 residues. The germline V gene has CDR1 SGDLS and CDR2 YYNGEE. Trimming left V 1 base short and J 0 bases short, with 13 bases between. The CDR3 loop reads CASSVRDVSMNTEAFF. The CDR3 nucleotides are TGTGCCAGCAGCGTACGGGACGTAAGCATGAACACTGAAGCTTTCTTT.

The V gene is TRBV11-1, the J gene TRBJ2-7, with D unresolved. V lost 0 bases and J lost 3, with 3 bases in between. CDR1 is SGHAT and CDR2 is FQDESV in the germline V gene (reference sequence). This CDR3 has 12 amino acids. This CDR3 is CASSLADYEQYF. In nucleotides, the CDR3 is TGTGCCAGCAGCTTAGCCGACTACGAGCAGTACTTC.

The gene calls are TRBV7-9 and TRBJ2-1; 9 bases map to TRBD1. Unmatched junction bases numbered 7, after V lost 0 bases and J lost 4 bases. Germline V gene lookup returns CDR1 SEHNR and CDR2 FQNEAQ (reference sequence). This CDR3 comprises 17 residues. The CDR3 coding sequence is TGTGCCAGCAGCTTAGCCTCCGGGACAGGGTTGTACAATGAGCAGTTCTTC. It is translated as CASSLASGTGLYNEQFF.

The J gene is TRBJ1-2, the V gene TRBV5-5, with D unresolved. The germline V and J ends were trimmed by 0 bases and 6 bases, with 9 bases remaining between them. Per germline, CDR1 SGHKS and CDR2 YYEKEE (reference sequence). The CDR3 has 13 amino acids. The CDR3 here is CASSLAYGDGYTF. The DNA for the CDR3 is TGTGCCAGCAGCTTGGCCTACGGAGATGGCTACACCTTC.

The rearrangement links TRBV5-1 to TRBJ2-7, with D possibly being TRBD1 or TRBD2 (5 bases each). CDR3 length: 15 residues. Germline V CDR1 and CDR2: SGHRS, YFSETQ. V was clipped by 2 bases and J by 6 bases, with 18 bases between them. CDR3 protein: CASSLEPGTPGEQYF. Written as DNA, the CDR3 is TGCGCCAGCAGCTTAGAACCCGGGACCCCAGGCGAGCAGTACTTC.

This clone was recorded once. The sample holds other DNA sequences that translate to the same CDR3. The chain's CDR3 is CASSVEGRSEQFF. The CDR3 nucleotides are TGTGCCAGCAGCGTAGAGGGCCGATCTGAGCAGTTCTTC. The chain couples TRBV9 to TRBJ2-1; D ambiguous. V lost 0 bases and J lost 9, with 10 bases in between. Germline CDR1 is SGDLS and CDR2 is YYNGEE. The length of the CDR3 is 13 residues. The whole variable domain, remainder taken from reference TRBV9 and TRBJ2-1, is DSGVTQTPKHLITATGQRVTLRCSPRSGDLSVYWYQQSLDQGLQFLIQYYNGEERAKGNILERFSAQQFPDLHSELNLSSLELGDSALYFCASSVEGRSEQFFGPGTRLTVL.

The chain combines TRBV7-2 with TRBJ2-4; D gene ambiguous. The V gene's germline CDR1 is SGHTA and CDR2 FQGNSA. Trimming cost V 5 bases and J 1 base, with 9 bases left between them. The CDR3 runs 14 residues. The CDR3 bases are TGTGCCAGCAGCCCCTCTGTGGCCAAAAACATTCAGTACTTC. This encodes CASSPSVAKNIQYF.

The chain is built from TRBV10-3 and TRBJ2-1; D not resolved. Germline CDR1 reads ENHRY; CDR2 reads SYGVKD. CDR3 length: 14 amino acids. Trimming left V 3 bases short and J 0 bases short, with 6 bases between. DNA for the CDR3: TGTGCCATCAGTGAACCAGGCTCCTACAATGAGCAGTTCTTC. It encodes CAISEPGSYNEQFF.

CDR3 bases: TGTGCCAGCAGTTATTTCCGGGCTTCCGAGCAGTACTTC. It yields the protein CASSYFRASEQYF. This sequence joins TRBV6-5 and TRBJ2-7; D gene unclear. The V end was cut by 3 bases, the J end by 6 bases, with 12 bases between. The CDR3 runs to 13 residues. Germline V gives CDR1 MNHEY, CDR2 SVGAGI.

The gene calls are TRBV2 and TRBJ2-6; D remains ambiguous. Germline CDR1 and CDR2: SNHLY and FYNNEI. The CDR3 spans 17 residues. V gave up 4 bases and J gave up 0 bases, with 13 bases separating them. The DNA of the CDR3 is TGTGCCAGCAGTGCTGAGTCGGTTAGCTCTGGGGCCAACGTCCTGACTTTC. This gives the protein CASSAESVSSGANVLTF.

This clone occurred a few times. V and J are TRBV7-2 and TRBJ1-4, with unresolved D. Looked up from germline, CDR1 is SGHTA and CDR2 is FQGNSA. V dropped 5 bases and J dropped 4 bases, with 17 bases sitting between them. The CDR3 extends over 16 amino acids. CDR3 residues: CASSPGRAGLNEKLFF. The CDR3 DNA reads as TGTGCCAGCAGCCCCGGCCGTGCAGGACTTAATGAAAAACTGTTTTTT.

This clone was counted only a few times. V usage is TRBV7-2 and J usage is TRBJ1-1; 9 bases are a match to TRBD1. After removal of 3 bases from V and 2 bases from J, the junction contained 4 bases not matched to a gene. The CDR3 has 15 residues. CDR1 SGHTA and CDR2 FQGNSA come from the germline V gene. The CDR3 sequence is CASSLMDRGNTEAFF. The CDR3, as DNA: TGTGCCAGCAGCTTGATGGACAGGGGAAACACTGAAGCTTTCTTT.